This T cell receptor beta chain was observed in a study of blood T cells in healthy people across ages. This CDR3 is built from 18 residues. Germline-derived CDR1 and CDR2 are SEHNR and FQNEAQ (reference sequence). Losses at the gene ends were 2 bases for V and 0 bases for J; bases not matched to a gene: 11. A second PCR of about 6 to 12 cycles used a sample-barcoded 5' primer and a J-beta primer mix. TCRdb re-analysed the 5' RACE reads in MiXCR, keeping a single row per CDR3 protein. The profile shows hundreds of thousands of distinct CDR3 sequences, 58% of them singletons. The source is a man aged 60-69 years in good health. Sample: blood. The J gene is TRBJ2-7, the V gene TRBV7-9, with TRBD2 identical over 9 bases. The CDR3 DNA is TGTGCCAGCAGCTTATGGGAGGTAGCGGGGGCCCTCTCCTACGAGCAGTACTTC. This encodes CASSLWEVAGALSYEQYF.